This TCR beta chain was found in a study of blood T cell repertoires in COVID-19. Whole-study context: The samples span acute and convalescent COVID-19 from the United States, Italy and Spain.

In the authors' methods: Nucleated cell counts were estimated from reference gene primer amplification. Assay used: immunoSEQ multiplex PCR; TCRdb lists only in-frame clones, some missing. The V and J calls and the clone size are those of that table, but D and trimming were determined from the DNA. This sample yields approximately 120,000 clones, of which roughly nine tenths are seen a single time; 2.1% belongs to the top ten. The sample taken for sequencing was peripheral blood. This TCR derives from a man aged 50-60 years with COVID-19, enrolled during active disease.

The CDR3 DNA follows: TGTGCCACCAGCAGTAACTCTGGGGCCAACGTCCTGACTTTC. This gives the protein CATSSNSGANVLTF. The chain employs TRBV15 and TRBJ2-6, with D unclear. Germline values: CDR1 LNHNV, CDR2 YYDKDF (reference sequence). The CDR3 covers 14 residues. V was trimmed by 3 bases and J by 0 bases, leaving 3 bases between them.